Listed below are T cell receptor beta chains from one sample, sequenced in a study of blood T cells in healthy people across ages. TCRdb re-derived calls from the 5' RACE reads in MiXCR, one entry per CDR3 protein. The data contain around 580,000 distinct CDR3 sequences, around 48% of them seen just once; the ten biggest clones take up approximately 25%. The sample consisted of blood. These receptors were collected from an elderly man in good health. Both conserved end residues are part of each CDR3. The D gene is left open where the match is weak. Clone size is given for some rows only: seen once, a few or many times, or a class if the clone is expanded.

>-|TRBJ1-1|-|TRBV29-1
CSVARATTEAFF
TGCAGCGTAGCCAGGGCGACCACTGAAGCTTTCTTT
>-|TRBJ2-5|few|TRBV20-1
CSARSNGGYGETQYF
TGCAGTGCCCGATCAAACGGGGGCTATGGAGAGACCCAGTACTTC
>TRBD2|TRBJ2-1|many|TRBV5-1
CASSFDGTSTYEQFF
TGCGCCAGCAGCTTTGATGGGACTAGCACCTATGAGCAGTTCTTC
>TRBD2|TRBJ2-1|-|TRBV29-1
CSVLIAGGGEQFF
TGCAGCGTCCTTATAGCGGGGGGAGGGGAGCAGTTCTTC
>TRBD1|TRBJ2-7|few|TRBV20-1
CSARDAGGRNEQYF
TGCAGTGCTAGAGACGCAGGGGGAAGGAACGAGCAGTACTTC
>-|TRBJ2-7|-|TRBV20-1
CSARSPLLGYEQYF
TGCAGTGCTAGAAGTCCCCTACTAGGATACGAGCAGTACTTC
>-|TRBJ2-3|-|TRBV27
CASSLSPVQGILLRDPTDTQYF
TGTGCCAGCAGTTTATCACCCGTCCAGGGAATTCTCCTTAGGGACCCCACAGATACGCAGTATTTT
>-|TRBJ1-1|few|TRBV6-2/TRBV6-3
CATKRQLDTEAFF
TGTGCCACCAAAAGACAGCTGGACACTGAAGCTTTCTTT
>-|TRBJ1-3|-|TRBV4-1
CASSPLDRVGF
TGCGCCAGCAGCCCGCTTGATCGGGTAGGGTTT
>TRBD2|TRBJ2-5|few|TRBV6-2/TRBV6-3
CASSTTSGWSGQQYF
TGTGCCAGCAGTACCACTAGCGGGTGGTCTGGGCAGCAGTACTTC
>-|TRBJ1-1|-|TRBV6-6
CASSSEVNTEAFF
TGTGCCAGCAGTAGTGAGGTGAACACTGAAGCTTTCTTT
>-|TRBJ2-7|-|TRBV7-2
CASNILGGSSSYNEQYF
TGTGCCAGCAACATTCTAGGAGGCAGCAGCTCCTACAATGAGCAGTACTTC
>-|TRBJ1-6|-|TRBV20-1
CSARLDGRNSPLHF
TGCAGTGCTAGACTTGACGGTCGTAATTCACCCCTCCACTTT
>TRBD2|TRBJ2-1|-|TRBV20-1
CSASGGGVYNEQFF
TGCAGTGCTAGTGGCGGGGGGGTCTACAATGAGCAGTTCTTC
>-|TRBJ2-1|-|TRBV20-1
CSAGRVRGTYNEQFF
TGCAGTGCTGGGAGAGTCCGGGGTACCTACAATGAGCAGTTCTTC
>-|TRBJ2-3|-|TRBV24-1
CATSDFNGTHTDTQYF
TGTGCCACCAGTGATTTTAACGGGACACACACAGATACGCAGTATTTT
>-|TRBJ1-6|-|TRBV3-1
CAGSPFGSAPLHF
TGTGCCGGCAGCCCCTTCGGGAGTGCCCCCCTCCACTTT
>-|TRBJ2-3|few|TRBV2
CASSDGGLPTDTQYF
TGTGCCAGCAGTGATGGGGGACTCCCCACAGATACGCAGTATTTT
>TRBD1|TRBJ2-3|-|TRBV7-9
CASSSADRSTDTQYF
TGTGCCAGCAGCTCCGCGGACAGGAGCACAGATACGCAGTATTTT
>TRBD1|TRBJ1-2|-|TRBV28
CASSLRDRGYGYTF
TGTGCCAGCAGTTTACGGGACAGGGGGTATGGCTACACCTTC
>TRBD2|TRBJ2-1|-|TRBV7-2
CASSFGLAGGRGSYDEQFF
TGTGCCAGCAGCTTTGGACTAGCGGGAGGTCGAGGCTCCTACGATGAGCAGTTCTTC
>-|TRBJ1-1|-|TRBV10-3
CAISDVGRNTEAFF
TGTGCCATCAGTGACGTTGGGAGGAACACTGAAGCTTTCTTT
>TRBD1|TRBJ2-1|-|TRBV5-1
CASSLSPGTGTLSSYNEQFF
TGCGCCAGCAGCCTCAGTCCCGGGACAGGAACCCTAAGCTCCTACAATGAGCAGTTCTTC
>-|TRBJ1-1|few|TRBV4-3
CASSQDLDGNTEAFF
TGCGCCAGCAGCCAAGATCTTGACGGGAACACTGAAGCTTTCTTT
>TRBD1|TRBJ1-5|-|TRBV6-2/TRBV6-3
CASSRTGTTNQPQHF
TGTGCCAGTTCTAGGACAGGGACTACCAATCAGCCCCAGCATTTT
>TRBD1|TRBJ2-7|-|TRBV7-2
CASSPRPQGAPLEQYF
TGTGCCAGCAGCCCTCGCCCACAGGGGGCGCCTCTCGAGCAGTACTTC
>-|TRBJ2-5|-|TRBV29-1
CSVEDRGVIETQYF
TGCAGCGTTGAAGATCGAGGGGTCATAGAGACCCAGTACTTC
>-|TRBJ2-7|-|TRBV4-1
CASSQGKSTSYEQYF
TGCGCCAGCAGCCAAGGAAAATCGACCTCCTACGAGCAGTACTTC
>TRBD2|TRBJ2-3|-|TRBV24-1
CATSDPGKRGSTDTQYF
TGTGCCACCAGTGACCCAGGAAAGCGGGGGAGCACAGATACGCAGTATTTT
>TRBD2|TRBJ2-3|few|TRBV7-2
CASSLVGAGGRDTQYF
TGTGCCAGCAGCTTAGTGGGAGCGGGAGGGCGGGATACGCAGTATTTT
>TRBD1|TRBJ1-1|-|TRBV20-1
CSAGSAGTGVPEAFF
TGCAGTGCGGGATCAGCCGGGACAGGGGTTCCTGAAGCTTTCTTT
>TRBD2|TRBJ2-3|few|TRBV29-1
CSAQRGGVSTDTQYF
TGCAGCGCCCAACGCGGGGGAGTAAGCACAGATACGCAGTATTTT
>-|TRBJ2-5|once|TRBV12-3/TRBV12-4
CASSHDGINEQYF
TGTGCCAGCAGCCACGACGGTATCAATGAGCAGTACTTC
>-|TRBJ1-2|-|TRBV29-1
CSVESRNYGYTF
TGCAGCGTTGAATCCAGGAACTATGGCTACACCTTC
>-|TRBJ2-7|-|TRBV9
CASSPGRGGATYEQYF
TGTGCCAGCAGCCCTGGGAGGGGGGGGGCTACCTACGAGCAGTACTTC
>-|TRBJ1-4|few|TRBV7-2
CASSPVGNEKLFF
TGTGCCAGCAGCCCGGTCGGTAATGAAAAACTGTTTTTT
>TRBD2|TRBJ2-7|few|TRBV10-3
CAISQLAESSYNEQYF
TGTGCCATCAGCCAACTAGCGGAGAGCTCCTACAATGAGCAGTACTTC
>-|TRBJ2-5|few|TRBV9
CASSAGNWETQYF
TGTGCCAGCAGCGCAGGGAATTGGGAGACCCAGTACTTC
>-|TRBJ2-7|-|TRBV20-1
CSAPGPGSWEQYF
TGCAGTGCCCCGGGCCCAGGGTCCTGGGAGCAGTACTTC
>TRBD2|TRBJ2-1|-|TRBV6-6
CASSPGGANEQFF
TGTGCCAGCAGTCCCGGGGGGGCTAATGAGCAGTTCTTC
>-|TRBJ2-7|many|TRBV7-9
CASSLGGLFNEQYF
TGTGCCAGCAGCTTAGGGGGACTGTTTAACGAGCAGTACTTC
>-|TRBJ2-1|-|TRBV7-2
CASSWVRQGSNEQFF
TGTGCCAGCAGCTGGGTTAGGCAGGGGTCCAATGAGCAGTTCTTC
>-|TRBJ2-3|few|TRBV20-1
CSASWVRESDTQYF
TGCAGTGCTAGCTGGGTCCGGGAATCAGATACGCAGTATTTT
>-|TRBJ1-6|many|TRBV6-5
CASSYQRRTNSPLHF
TGTGCCAGCAGTTACCAGCGGAGAACTAATTCACCCCTCCACTTT
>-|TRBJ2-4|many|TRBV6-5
CASSGSVAKNIQYF
TGTGCCAGCAGTGGGAGTGTCGCCAAAAACATTCAGTACTTC
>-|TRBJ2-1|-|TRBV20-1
CSATSRQFEQFF
TGCAGTGCTACCTCTCGCCAGTTCGAGCAGTTCTTC
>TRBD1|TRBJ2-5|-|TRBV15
CATSRGGTVQETQYF
TGTGCCACCAGCAGAGGAGGGACAGTCCAAGAGACCCAGTACTTC
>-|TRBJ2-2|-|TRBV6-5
CASSYSWGAIAGELFF
TGTGCCAGCAGTTACTCGTGGGGGGCCATCGCCGGGGAGCTGTTTTTT
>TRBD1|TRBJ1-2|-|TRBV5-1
CASSIYRGDYGYTF
TGCGCCAGCAGCATATACAGGGGCGACTATGGCTACACCTTC